This T cell receptor beta chain was observed in a study of T-cell reconstitution after alpha-beta-depleted transplantation in children. Whole-study findings and limits: Alpha-beta T cells present about two months after transplant were reported to originate from several hundred expanded graft clones. Where some patients showed high TCRbeta diversity at day 60, it came from recipient T cells and thymic progenitors that had survived. From newly produced T cells came most of the T-cell counts and diversity one year after transplant.

Germline V gene sequence: CDR1 SGHTA, CDR2 FQGNSA. V lost 2 bases and J lost 8, with 12 bases in between. This CDR3 comprises 13 residues. Unique molecular identifiers were incorporated into the prepared TCRbeta library. Via MiXCR, TCRdb re-called the PCR reads, giving one row per CDR3 protein. The sample includes hundreds of thousands of distinct CDR3 sequences, under 14% seen only once; the top ten take 20% to 30%. This clonotype was recorded many times. Antigen: not known. The chain links TRBV7-2 to TRBJ1-1, with D possibly TRBD1 on 6 matching bases. The starting material was peripheral blood, obtained 180 days after TCRalphabeta/CD19-depleted stem cell transplant. This clonotype was sampled from a male patient aged 2-15 years who had a stem cell transplant for chronic granulomatous disease, so the T cells may come from the graft donor. The CDR3 reads CASSLLWGAEAFF. CDR3 DNA: TGTGCCAGCAGCTTATTATGGGGGGCGGAAGCTTTCTTT.